This record concerns one T cell receptor beta chain sequence. The source of the sample is a study of blood T cell repertoires in COVID-19. Turning to the study itself: Sites in the United States, Italy and Spain provided acute and convalescent COVID-19 samples. Sources were T cells, B-cell-depleted T cells, or PBMCs; the material itself was cDNA or gDNA.

Germline CDR1 reads PRHDT; CDR2 reads FYEKMQ (reference sequence). The CDR3 length is 14 residues. The V end was cut by 0 bases, the J end by 7 bases, with 12 bases between. The table came from immunoSEQ multiplex PCR; TCRdb's copy has only in-frame clones and leaves some out. This table holds more than 200,000 clones, approximately 88% found once. The sample taken for sequencing was peripheral blood. This receptor was identified in a woman under 40 with COVID-19, enrolled during active disease. V is TRBV13 and J is TRBJ1-1, with D possibly TRBD1 on 5 matching bases. The CDR3 sequence: CASSLGLSGYEAFF. The CDR3 coding sequence is TGTGCCAGCAGCTTAGGCCTTTCAGGGTATGAAGCTTTCTTT. Together with reference TRBV13 and TRBJ1-1, the CDR3 gives the full variable domain: AAGVIQSPRHLIKEKRETATLKCYPIPRHDTVYWYQQGPGQDPQFLISFYEKMQSDKGSIPDRFSAQQFSDYHSELNMSSLELGDSALYFCASSLGLSGYEAFFGQGTRLTVV.